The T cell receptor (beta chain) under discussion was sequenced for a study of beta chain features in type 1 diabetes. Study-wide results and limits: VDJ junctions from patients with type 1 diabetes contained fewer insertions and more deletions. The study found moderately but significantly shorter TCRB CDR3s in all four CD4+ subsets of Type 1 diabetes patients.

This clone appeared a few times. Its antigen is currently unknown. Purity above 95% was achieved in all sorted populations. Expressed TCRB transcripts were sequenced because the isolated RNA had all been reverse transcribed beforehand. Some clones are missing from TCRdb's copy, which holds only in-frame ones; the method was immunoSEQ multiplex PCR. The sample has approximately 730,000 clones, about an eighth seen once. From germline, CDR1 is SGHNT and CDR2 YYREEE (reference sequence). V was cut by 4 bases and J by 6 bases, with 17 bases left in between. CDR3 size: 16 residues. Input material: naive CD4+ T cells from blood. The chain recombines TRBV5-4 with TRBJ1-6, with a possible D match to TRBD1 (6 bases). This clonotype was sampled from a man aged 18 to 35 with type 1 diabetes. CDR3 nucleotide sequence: TGTGCCAGCAGCCTCGCGACAGGATCGGGTAATTCACCCCTCCACTTT. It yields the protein CASSLATGSGNSPLHF.